Below, 6 T cell receptor beta chains from the same sample are listed, as sequenced in a study of blood T cell repertoires in COVID-19. TCRdb keeps only in-frame clones here, not all; method: immunoSEQ multiplex PCR. The sample lists more than 95,000 clones; roughly nine tenths were seen once. Sequencing was done on a sample of peripheral blood. The receptors were sampled from a human donor with active COVID-19. The donor label of this sample is uncertain.

The genes are TRBV6-5 and TRBJ1-1; D is undetermined. V was clipped by 7 bases and J by 7 bases, with 10 bases between them. The CDR3 has 11 residues. Germline V gene sequence: CDR1 MNHEY, CDR2 SVGAGI. The CDR3 loop reads CASTSLFEAFF. The CDR3, as DNA: TGTGCCAGCACTAGTTTGTTTGAAGCTTTCTTT.

The chain employs TRBV18 and TRBJ1-2, with unresolved D. Per the germline V gene, CDR1 is KGHSH and CDR2 is LQKENI. CDR3 size: 13 residues. V was pared by 6 bases and J by 2 bases, with 10 bases between. DNA of the CDR3: TGTGCCAGCTCCCCGTCTGGCAACTATGGCTACACCTTC. This translates into CASSPSGNYGYTF.

The chain couples TRBV7-9 to TRBJ1-2; D uncertain. There are 15 residues in the CDR3. The V gene's germline CDR1 is SEHNR and CDR2 FQNEAQ (reference sequence). V dropped 2 bases and J dropped 2 bases, with 12 bases sitting between them. CDR3 loop: CASSLMSGENYGYTF. The CDR3 DNA sequence: TGTGCCAGCAGCTTAATGTCGGGAGAAAACTATGGCTACACCTTC.

The chain has TRBV7-3 and TRBJ2-7, with TRBD2 as a possible D gene (6 bases). Germline CDR1 and CDR2: SGHTA and FQGTGA. Between the trimmed V and J ends, which lost 5 bases and 3 bases, there was a span of 23 bases. The CDR3 covers 17 residues. This CDR3 reads CASSTTSAGGDFYEQYF. CDR3 sequence (DNA): TGTGCCAGCAGCACAACGTCGGCAGGAGGGGATTTCTACGAGCAGTACTTC.

The V call is TRBV6-5, the J call TRBJ2-7; no reliable D call. V was trimmed by 4 bases and J by 5 bases, leaving 12 bases between them. This CDR3 comprises 13 residues. Looked up from germline, CDR1 is MNHEY and CDR2 is SVGAGI. CDR3 in amino acids: CASSLITVNEQYF. DNA for the CDR3: TGTGCCAGCAGTTTAATCACAGTGAACGAGCAGTACTTC.

The chain carries TRBV2 and TRBJ1-2; the D is unclear. The V end was cut by 2 bases, the J end by 4 bases, with 11 bases between. Germline V gene data show CDR1 as SNHLY and CDR2 as FYNNEI. The CDR3 covers 14 residues. The CDR3 sequence: CASSEFGETYGYTF. CDR3 DNA: TGTGCCAGCAGTGAATTCGGGGAGACCTATGGCTACACCTTC.